The 9 T cell receptor beta chains below were found in one sample sequenced in a study of identical twins. TCRdb processed the 5' RACE reads anew with MiXCR; each CDR3 protein has one entry. The sample shows about 490,000 distinct CDR3 sequences, approximately 16% of them seen only once. The sample was also linked to a second study, of yellow fever vaccine responses in identical twins.

Material for sequencing was CD4+ T cells sorted from blood. The receptors were gathered from a woman aged 18-29 years in good health.

The rearrangement uses TRBV5-6 and TRBJ2-1; 8 bases line up with TRBD2. The length of the CDR3 is 13 residues. Germline V lookup: CDR1 SGHDT, CDR2 YYEEEE. V shed 7 bases, J shed 6 bases, and the junction held 6 bases outside the gene matches. This CDR3 is CASQGLVRNEQFF. In DNA, the CDR3 is TGTGCCAGCCAGGGACTAGTGCGCAATGAGCAGTTCTTC.

Only a few counts were recorded for this clonotype. The rearrangement joins TRBV5-1 to TRBJ2-1; TRBD2 matches 13 bases. V gave up 4 bases and J gave up 7 bases; unmatched junction bases: 8. The CDR3 spans 16 residues. Germline-derived CDR1 and CDR2 are SGHRS and YFSETQ. CDR3 residues: CASSPPRTSGSNEQFF. CDR3 in DNA: TGCGCCAGCAGCCCCCCCCGGACTAGCGGGAGTAATGAGCAGTTCTTC. Full variable domain (outside the CDR3, taken from reference TRBV5-1 and TRBJ2-1): KAGVTQTPRYLIKTRGQQVTLSCSPISGHRSVSWYQQTPGQGLQFLFEYFSETQRNKGNFPGRFSGRQFSNSRSEMNVSTLELGDSALYLCASSPPRTSGSNEQFFGPGTRLTVL.

Only a few counts were recorded for this clonotype. The chain joins TRBV2 to TRBJ2-1, with 14 bases that match TRBD2. V gave up 6 bases and J gave up 6 bases; unmatched junction bases: 4. This CDR3 contains 15 residues. In germline, CDR1 is SNHLY, CDR2 FYNNEI. The CDR3, as DNA: TGTGCCAGCAGGACCGGGACTAGCGGGAGCAATGAGCAGTTCTTC. Translating gives CASRTGTSGSNEQFF.

This chain uses TRBV6-5 with TRBJ2-2; no definite D call. The CDR3 runs 12 residues. Germline CDR1 MNHEY, CDR2 SVGAGI. V was shortened by 10 bases and J by 5 bases, with 11 bases between the two germline ends. DNA of the CDR3: TGTGCCAACCCGGTTGTAACCGGGGAGCTGTTTTTT. This encodes CANPVVTGELFF.

The chain links TRBV2 to TRBJ2-1; no reliable D call. V lost 6 bases to trimming and J lost 8 bases, with 11 bases between them. CDR3 length: 12 residues. Germline loops: CDR1 SNHLY, CDR2 FYNNEI. The CDR3 DNA reads TGTGCCAGCAGATCCAATAGAGATGAGCAGTTCTTC. Translating it yields CASRSNRDEQFF.

The rearrangement links TRBV12-3 or TRBV12-4 to TRBJ2-7; D perhaps matches TRBD1 (5 bases). This CDR3 has 14 residues. V lost 5 bases, J lost 6 bases, and 17 bases lay in between. CDR3 in DNA: TGTGCCAGCAGTCCCACCCCAGGGTTGGTCGAGCAGTACTTC. Amino acids: CASSPTPGLVEQYF.

This clonotype was counted only a few times. This sequence joins TRBV10-3 and TRBJ1-1, with TRBD1 as a possible D gene (5 bases). CDR1 ENHRY and CDR2 SYGVKD come from the germline V gene. This CDR3 has 14 residues. With 8 bases removed from V and 0 bases from J, the gap between germline ends came to 13 bases. The CDR3 nucleotides read TGTGCCATCCGGGACGGACGTCTGAACACTGAAGCTTTCTTT. This encodes CAIRDGRLNTEAFF.

This clonotype appeared a few times. This chain joins TRBV20-1 and TRBJ1-1; D is undetermined. This CDR3 comprises 13 residues. The V gene lost 6 bases and the J gene lost 1 base, with 12 bases spanning the gap. CDR1 DFQATT and CDR2 SNEGSKA come from the germline V gene (reference sequence). The chain's CDR3 is CSAPSPKNTEAFF. The CDR3 DNA reads as TGCAGTGCCCCGTCACCGAAGAACACTGAAGCTTTCTTT.

This clonotype was found a few times. The chain employs TRBV12-3 or TRBV12-4 and TRBJ2-7; TRBD2 aligns across 9 bases. Trimming cost V 7 bases and J 2 bases; bases outside gene matches: 6. This CDR3 spans 14 amino acids. The CDR3 DNA sequence: TGTGCCAGCAATGTAGCGGGAGTGGCCTACGAGCAGTACTTC. Translated: CASNVAGVAYEQYF.